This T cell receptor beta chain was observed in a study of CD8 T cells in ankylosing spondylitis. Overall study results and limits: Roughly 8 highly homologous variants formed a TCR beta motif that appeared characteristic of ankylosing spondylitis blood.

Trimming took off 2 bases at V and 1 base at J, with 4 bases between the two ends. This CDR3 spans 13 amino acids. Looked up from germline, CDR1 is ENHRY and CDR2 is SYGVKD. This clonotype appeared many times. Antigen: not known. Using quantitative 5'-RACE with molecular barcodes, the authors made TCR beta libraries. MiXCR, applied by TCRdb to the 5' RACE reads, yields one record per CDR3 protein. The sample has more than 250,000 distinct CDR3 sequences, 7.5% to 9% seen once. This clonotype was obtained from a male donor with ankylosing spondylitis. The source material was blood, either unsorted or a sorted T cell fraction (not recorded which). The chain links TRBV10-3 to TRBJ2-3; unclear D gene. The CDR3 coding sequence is TGTGCCATCAGTGAGGGCCGCACAGATACGCAGTATTTT. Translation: CAISEGRTDTQYF.